This is a list of T cell receptor beta chains from one sample in a study of blood T cell repertoires in COVID-19. Libraries were prepared by immunoSEQ multiplex PCR; TCRdb keeps only in-frame clonotypes and omits some of them. The sample has hundreds of thousands of clones, 75% to 90% seen once. Sequencing used peripheral blood. All receptors derive from a man aged 35 to 55 with acute or convalescent COVID-19. Each CDR3 is given with its conserved first and last residue. Fields, in order: clone size, J gene, V gene, CDR3 protein. Size is stated for part of the rows, as once, few or many counts, or as a class when the clone is expanded.

clone_size: few
j_call: TRBJ2-3
v_call: TRBV18
cdr3_aa: CASSRTGKGQYF

clone_size: NA
j_call: TRBJ2-3
v_call: TRBV4-3
cdr3_aa: CASSPWQRFGHTQYF

clone_size: NA
j_call: TRBJ2-5
v_call: TRBV7-7
cdr3_aa: CASSFTSGDAETQYF

clone_size: once
j_call: TRBJ1-2
v_call: TRBV30
cdr3_aa: CAWSWDRVGYGYTF

clone_size: NA
j_call: TRBJ1-2
v_call: TRBV3-1/TRBV3-2
cdr3_aa: CASSVSGTPHGYTF

clone_size: NA
j_call: TRBJ1-2
v_call: TRBV11-2
cdr3_aa: CASSLAPATDGYTF

clone_size: NA
j_call: TRBJ2-1
v_call: TRBV12-3/TRBV12-4
cdr3_aa: CASSLGEAGGQFF

clone_size: NA
j_call: TRBJ1-1
v_call: TRBV19
cdr3_aa: CASSMSTVNGAFF

clone_size: NA
j_call: TRBJ2-7
v_call: TRBV27
cdr3_aa: CASSFGTSSYEQYF

clone_size: few
j_call: TRBJ2-1
v_call: TRBV11-2
cdr3_aa: CASSEGFVDHEQFF

clone_size: NA
j_call: TRBJ1-2
v_call: TRBV10-2
cdr3_aa: CASSEGQLYGYTF

clone_size: once
j_call: TRBJ1-2
v_call: TRBV6-5
cdr3_aa: CASSPWTGGGYTF

clone_size: NA
j_call: TRBJ2-7
v_call: TRBV27
cdr3_aa: CASSQQGNGQYF

clone_size: NA
j_call: TRBJ2-1
v_call: TRBV7-9
cdr3_aa: CASSLYRGRDHNEQFF

clone_size: NA
j_call: TRBJ2-1
v_call: TRBV4-3
cdr3_aa: CASSQDTDNEQFF

clone_size: NA
j_call: TRBJ2-1
v_call: TRBV7-9
cdr3_aa: CASSLGAPLGNEQFF

clone_size: NA
j_call: TRBJ2-1
v_call: TRBV5-1
cdr3_aa: CASSWGGASGGDEQFF

clone_size: NA
j_call: TRBJ2-3
v_call: TRBV10-1
cdr3_aa: CASSESDSPSTDTQYF

clone_size: NA
j_call: TRBJ1-4
v_call: TRBV18
cdr3_aa: CASSSSYRAGLELFF

clone_size: NA
j_call: TRBJ2-3
v_call: TRBV11-3
cdr3_aa: CASSDRDFTDTQYF

clone_size: NA
j_call: TRBJ1-2
v_call: TRBV7-9
cdr3_aa: CASSPIQGGYGYTF

clone_size: NA
j_call: TRBJ1-2
v_call: TRBV7-3
cdr3_aa: CASSLAYSLRYGYTF

clone_size: once
j_call: TRBJ1-2
v_call: TRBV5-5
cdr3_aa: CASSLTGGSGYTF

clone_size: NA
j_call: TRBJ2-7
v_call: TRBV28
cdr3_aa: CASSLPVTYEQYF

clone_size: NA
j_call: TRBJ2-2
v_call: TRBV29-1
cdr3_aa: CSVVEISGGELFF